The clone carrying this T cell receptor beta chain has a handful of counts. Its antigen is not known. Generated by immunoSEQ multiplex PCR, the TCRdb table keeps only in-frame clones and is missing some. Of around 49,000 clones listed, around 66% were seen once; the top ten hold roughly 30%. This sample was included in a study of vaccination effects on CD4 cells after COVID-19. Expansion with viral peptide pools was applied to antigen-specific CD4+ T cells by the ViraFEST assay prior to sequencing. Investigators separated out CD4+ T cells once 9 to 11 days of culture had passed. From March to December 2020, the person had a SARS-CoV-2 infection that was confirmed by PCR. Wells of two million PBMC each were grown with about 9.5 IU/ml IL-2 and roughly 10 ug/ml peptides. Trimming removed 7 bases from V and 5 bases from J; junction bases left unmatched: 8. Germline V gene sequence: CDR1 LNHNV, CDR2 YYDKDF (reference sequence). The CDR3 extends over 14 amino acids.

Findings and limits, study-wide: Post-vaccine spike-reactive clones in convalescents were mainly new vaccine-induced clones. Late post-vaccination samples showed marked contraction of infection- and vaccine-induced clones. Early timepoints after infection were absent, and convalescent patients were few in the study.

The clonotype was recovered from a human donor who had a prior SARS-CoV-2 infection. The sample in question was CD4+ T cells from PBMCs cultured with a peptide pool, obtained before COVID-19 vaccination. V is TRBV15 and J is TRBJ1-1, with 9 positions matching TRBD1. As DNA, the CDR3 is TGTGCCACCACTGTGACAGGGGGATTAACTGAAGCTTTCTTT. Its protein is CATTVTGGLTEAFF.